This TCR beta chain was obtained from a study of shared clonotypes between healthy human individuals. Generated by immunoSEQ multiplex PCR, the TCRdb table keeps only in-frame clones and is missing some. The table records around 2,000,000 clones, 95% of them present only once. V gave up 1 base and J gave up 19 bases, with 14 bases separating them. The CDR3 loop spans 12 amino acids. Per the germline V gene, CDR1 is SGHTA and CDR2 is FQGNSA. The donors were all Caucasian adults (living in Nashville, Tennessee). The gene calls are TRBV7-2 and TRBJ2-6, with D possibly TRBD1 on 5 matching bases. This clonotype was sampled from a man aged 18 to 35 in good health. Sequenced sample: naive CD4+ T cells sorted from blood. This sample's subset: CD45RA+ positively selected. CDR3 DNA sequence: TGTGCCAGCAGCTTAGTCGACAGCCTTACCACTTTC. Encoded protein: CASSLVDSLTTF.